This TCR beta chain was identified during a study of control samples from healthy donors and cancer patients. This clone was detected a few times. Profiling relied on immunoSEQ multiplex PCR, and the TCRdb table lists in-frame clones only, not all of them. The sample yields 90,000 to 100,000 clones, roughly 80% seen once. The TCR comes from a man between 65 and 85 years old with lung cancer. Sequencing was done on a sample of PBMCs.

The CDR3 reads CASSSGQIYSNQPQHF. The CDR3 bases are TGTGCCAGCAGTTCCGGACAGATTTATAGCAATCAGCCCCAGCATTTT. The chain uses TRBV6-5 and TRBJ1-5; D may be TRBD1 (6 bases). CDR1 and CDR2 (germline): MNHEY, SVGAGI. Trimming took 4 bases from V and 0 from J, leaving 13 bases between them. The CDR3 runs to 16 residues.